A single sample is the source of the 21 T cell receptor beta chains below, sequenced in a study of blood T cell repertoires in COVID-19 (dated by TCRdb to about 2020). The protocol used for the library was the immunoSEQ multiplex PCR assay. In its TCRdb copy, this immuneACCESS table keeps in-frame sequences only and misses some clones. Where compared with another copy, unresolved V genes explain less than half of these, and the others have no known cause. For this sample there are fewer than 500,000 clones; roughly 87% appear just once. The ten largest clonotypes hold around 0.7% of the sample. Sequencing used PBMCs or T cells enriched from blood (not recorded which). All receptors derive from a woman aged 18-29 years who had recovered from COVID-19.

This clone was detected ten times or more. Other DNA sequences within the sample encode an identical CDR3. The gene calls are TRBV11-2 and TRBJ2-2, with 7 bases identical to TRBD1. Unmatched junction bases numbered 1, after V lost 2 bases and J lost 1 base. The CDR3 is made up of 15 amino acids. Germline-derived CDR1 and CDR2 are SGHAT and FQNNGV. As DNA, the CDR3 is TGTGCCAGCAGCTTAAGGGGGCGGAACACCGGGGAGCTGTTTTTT. It yields the protein CASSLRGRNTGELFF.

The gene calls are TRBV28 and TRBJ2-5; TRBD2 agrees at 12 bases. The CDR3 length is 21 residues. Germline V gene lookup returns CDR1 MDHEN and CDR2 SYDVKM. V shed 7 bases, J shed 3 bases, and the junction held 24 bases outside the gene matches. The CDR3 loop is CASTTGARLAGGRLIKETQYF. For the CDR3, the DNA is TGTGCCAGCACAACCGGGGCGAGGCTAGCGGGGGGGCGGCTCATCAAAGAGACCCAGTACTTC.

In this sample, this clone turned up a few times. The rearrangement joins TRBV29-1 to TRBJ1-2; D is perhaps TRBD1 (5 bases). The V gene's germline CDR1 is SQVTM and CDR2 ANQGSEA. The CDR3 spans 12 residues. The V gene lost 5 bases and the J gene lost 2 bases, with 9 bases spanning the gap. This CDR3 reads CSVQGSNYGYTF. The CDR3 coding sequence is TGCAGCGTTCAGGGCAGCAACTATGGCTACACCTTC.

This clone was counted between two and nine times. This CDR3 reads CASSAPPGTGGQPQHF. The CDR3 DNA sequence: TGTGCCAGCAGTGCTCCACCCGGGACAGGGGGCCAGCCCCAGCATTTT. The chain employs TRBV28 and TRBJ1-5, with TRBD1 matching over 12 bases. CDR1 MDHEN and CDR2 SYDVKM come from the germline V gene. The CDR3 consists of 16 residues. V lost 5 bases to trimming and J lost 7 bases; unmatched junction nucleotides: 9.

The chain joins TRBV9 to TRBJ2-5; 7 nucleotides match TRBD1. The CDR3 sequence is 14 residues long. V was pared by 0 bases and J by 3 bases, with 2 bases of the junction left unmatched. CDR1 and CDR2 (germline): SGDLS, YYNGEE. The CDR3 here is CASSVDDREETQYF. The CDR3, as DNA: TGTGCCAGCAGCGTAGACGACAGGGAAGAGACCCAGTACTTC.

The rearrangement uses TRBV28 and TRBJ1-1, with D possibly matching TRBD1 (5 bases). Germline V gives CDR1 MDHEN, CDR2 SYDVKM. This CDR3 spans 12 amino acids. The V end was cut by 11 bases, the J end by 4 bases, with 14 bases between. CDR3 sequence reads: CASWGRRTEAFF. For the CDR3, the DNA is TGTGCCTCATGGGGGAGGCGCACTGAAGCTTTCTTT. Complete variable domain (other parts from reference TRBV28 and TRBJ1-1): DVKVTQSSRYLVKRTGEKVFLECVQDMDHENMFWYRQDPGLGLRLIYFSYDVKMKEKGDIPEGYSVSREKKERFSLILESASTNQTSMYLCASWGRRTEAFFGQGTRLTVV.

This clone has more than one count but fewer than ten. The J gene is TRBJ2-3, the V gene TRBV7-9, with 7 bases matching TRBD2. CDR1 and CDR2 (germline): SEHNR, FQNEAQ (reference sequence). The CDR3 totals 16 residues. The J segment lost 1 base and the V segment lost 2 bases, leaving 6 bases of the junction unmatched. The CDR3 DNA reads as TGTGCCAGCAGCTTATCCGGACTAGGGGGCACAGATACGCAGTATTTT. This gives the protein CASSLSGLGGTDTQYF.

This sequence joins TRBV5-4 and TRBJ2-1, with TRBD1 matching over 12 bases. Per germline, CDR1 SGHNT and CDR2 YYREEE (reference sequence). This CDR3 contains 19 residues. Trimming cost V 3 bases and J 2 bases; bases outside gene matches: 12. The CDR3 DNA sequence: TGTGCCAGCAGCTCCGGGACAGGGGGCGGTTTTTGGGCCTACAATGAGCAGTTCTTC. As protein: CASSSGTGGGFWAYNEQFF.

This chain links TRBV6-5 with TRBJ1-2, with D maybe TRBD1 (5 bases). Trimming pared 6 bases from V and 5 bases from J, leaving 13 bases between. The CDR3 runs 13 residues. Germline V gene data show CDR1 as MNHEY and CDR2 as SVGAGI. The CDR3 here is CASSADRSYGYTF. In DNA, the CDR3 is TGTGCCAGCAGCGCCGACAGATCATATGGCTACACCTTC.

The genes are TRBV27 and TRBJ2-1, with D perhaps TRBD2 (6 bases). This CDR3 contains 14 residues. CDR1 MNHEY and CDR2 SMNVEV come from the germline V gene (reference sequence). The V gene lost 3 bases and the J gene lost 8 bases, with 14 bases spanning the gap. CDR3 residues: CASSFRLGGDEQFF. In DNA form, the CDR3 reads TGTGCCAGCAGTTTTAGACTAGGAGGCGATGAGCAGTTCTTC.

V gene TRBV7-2 combines with J gene TRBJ2-1; possible D gene TRBD2, 5 bases. Trimming left V 5 bases short and J 3 bases short, with 11 bases between. The germline gives CDR1 SGHTA, CDR2 FQGNSA. The CDR3 runs to 14 residues. The chain's CDR3 is CASSGEGFYNEQFF. The CDR3 DNA reads as TGTGCCAGCAGCGGTGAGGGTTTCTACAATGAGCAGTTCTTC. The full variable domain, rest sourced from reference TRBV7-2 and TRBJ2-1, is GAGVSQSPSNKVTEKGKDVELRCDPISGHTALYWYRQSLGQGLEFLIYFQGNSAPDKSGLPSDRFSAERTGGSVSTLTIQRTQQEDSAVYLCASSGEGFYNEQFFGPGTRLTVL.

This clone occurred once. The chain links TRBV5-1 to TRBJ1-4, with 8 nucleotides matching TRBD1. V trimming: 4 bases; J trimming: 7 bases; junction bases outside the gene matches: 6. Germline-derived CDR1 and CDR2 are SGHRS and YFSETQ. This CDR3 spans 14 amino acids. The CDR3 reads CASSPQGAGEKLFF. The CDR3 coding sequence is TGCGCCAGCAGCCCCCAGGGGGCAGGTGAAAAACTGTTTTTT.

In regard to this clone: Other DNA sequences of this sample code for an identical CDR3. The chain employs TRBV4-1 and TRBJ2-1, with 11 positions matching TRBD2. From germline, CDR1 is MGHRA and CDR2 YSYEKL. The CDR3 consists of 17 residues. V dropped 2 bases and J dropped 1; count of bases not matched to a gene: 4. The CDR3 spells CASSQLAGGLSYNEQFF. The CDR3 nucleotides are TGCGCCAGCAGCCAACTAGCGGGGGGATTGTCCTACAATGAGCAGTTCTTC.

V is TRBV19 and J is TRBJ2-2; weak D call: TRBD1 (5 bases). The germline CDR1 and CDR2 sequences are LNHDA and SQIVND (reference sequence). The CDR3 runs 12 residues. V was shortened by 3 bases and J by 8 bases, with 7 bases between the two germline ends. In DNA form, the CDR3 reads TGTGCCAGTAGTATCAGGGCAGGGGAGCTGTTTTTT. Residues: CASSIRAGELFF. Full variable domain (rest looked up from reference TRBV19 and TRBJ2-2): DGGITQSPKYLFRKEGQNVTLSCEQNLNHDAMYWYRQDPGQGLRLIYYSQIVNDFQKGDIAEGYSVSREKKESFPLTVTSAQKNPTAFYLCASSIRAGELFFGEGSRLTVL.

This chain uses TRBV29-1 with TRBJ2-1; TRBD1 might be the D (5 bases). Per the germline V gene, CDR1 is SQVTM and CDR2 is ANQGSEA. CDR3 length: 10 residues. Trimming shortened V by 7 bases and J by 7 bases, and 8 bases separated the two germline ends. The CDR3 DNA reads as TGCAGCGCACAGGTTAATGAGCAGTTCTTC. Translated: CSAQVNEQFF.

The genes are TRBV19 and TRBJ1-2; D is possibly TRBD1 (6 bases). V gave up 6 bases and J gave up 2 bases, with 13 bases separating them. Germline V CDR1 and CDR2: LNHDA, SQIVND (reference sequence). The CDR3 has 14 amino acids. The CDR3 sequence is CASRTLTGNYGYTF. CDR3 bases: TGTGCCAGTAGGACCCTTACAGGGAACTATGGCTACACCTTC.

J is TRBJ1-6 and V is TRBV5-1, with TRBD1 as a possible D gene (5 bases). Germline-derived CDR1 and CDR2 are SGHRS and YFSETQ. V was cut by 0 bases and J by 8 bases, with 9 bases left in between. The CDR3 covers 14 residues. The CDR3 DNA sequence: TGCGCCAGCAGCTTGGCAGGGTTTGATTCACCCCTCCACTTT. This gives the protein CASSLAGFDSPLHF. The full variable domain, rest sourced from reference TRBV5-1 and TRBJ1-6, is KAGVTQTPRYLIKTRGQQVTLSCSPISGHRSVSWYQQTPGQGLQFLFEYFSETQRNKGNFPGRFSGRQFSNSRSEMNVSTLELGDSALYLCASSLAGFDSPLHFGNGTRLTVT.

The V and J genes are TRBV10-3 and TRBJ2-7, with 10 nucleotides matching TRBD1. This CDR3 spans 15 amino acids. The junction had 13 bases not matched to a gene; V was cut back by 11 bases and J by 3 bases. The germline V gene encodes CDR1 ENHRY and CDR2 SYGVKD. Written as DNA, the CDR3 is TGTGCCTCGACTGCCGGGACAGGGGTTGGCTACGAGCAGTACTTC. Translated, it gives CASTAGTGVGYEQYF.

V and J are TRBV5-1 and TRBJ2-3; D is possibly TRBD1 (6 bases). CDR1 is SGHRS and CDR2 is YFSETQ in the germline V gene. The CDR3 extends over 17 amino acids. Deletions cut 0 bases from V and 2 bases from J, with 16 bases between. CDR3 region: CASSLGGGPTITDTQYF. The DNA of the CDR3 is TGCGCCAGCAGCTTGGGTGGGGGCCCTACGATCACAGATACGCAGTATTTT.

The rearrangement joins TRBV19 to TRBJ2-2, with a possible D match to TRBD2 (5 bases). Germline CDR1 is LNHDA and CDR2 is SQIVND (reference sequence). The ends were cut back, 7 bases at V and 5 bases at J, with 20 bases in the middle. CDR3 size: 16 residues. CDR3 bases: TGTGCCAGTACCCCGAACCGGGGTGACCGGACCGGGGAGCTGTTTTTT. Amino acid sequence: CASTPNRGDRTGELFF.

The V call is TRBV18, the J call TRBJ2-3; 7 positions agree with TRBD2. Trimming removed 2 bases from V and 2 bases from J; junction bases left unmatched: 7. Germline CDR1 reads KGHSH; CDR2 reads LQKENI. The CDR3 has 16 residues. In DNA form, the CDR3 reads TGTGCCAGCTCACCAACAGCGGGGACCTCCACAGATACGCAGTATTTT. Translating gives CASSPTAGTSTDTQYF.